Listed here are 14 T cell receptor beta chains from one sample, sequenced in a study of shared clonotypes between healthy human individuals. Positively selected for CCR7, the CD45RO-negative cells used as naive CD8 cells excluded terminally differentiated effector memory CD45RA+ cells. Clones were read by immunoSEQ multiplex PCR, and TCRdb kept only the in-frame ones, dropping some. The table shows under 2,000,000 clones, with less than 95% occurring only once. The material sequenced was naive CD8+ T cells sorted from blood. The receptors derive from a man younger than 35 in good health.

The chain recombines TRBV7-8 with TRBJ2-2; TRBD1 is a possible D gene (5 bases). The CDR3 has 14 amino acids. Deletions cut 1 base from V and 4 bases from J, with 7 bases between. The germline V gene has CDR1 SGHVS and CDR2 FQNEAQ. The CDR3 spells CASSLGGPTGELFF. Here the CDR3 DNA reads TGTGCCAGCAGCTTAGGGGGCCCCACCGGGGAGCTGTTTTTT.

The rearrangement uses TRBV4-3 and TRBJ1-1; 10 positions agree with TRBD1. Looked up from germline, CDR1 is LGHNA and CDR2 is YSLEER. J gave up 4 bases and V 3 bases, and 2 bases lay outside the gene matches. This CDR3 is built from 14 residues. The CDR3 sequence is CASSHGTGATEAFF. DNA of the CDR3: TGCGCCAGCAGCCATGGGACAGGGGCCACTGAAGCTTTCTTT.

This chain uses TRBV6-1 with TRBJ2-1; 8 bases are shared with TRBD2. The CDR3 length is 15 residues. Germline CDR1 MNHNS, CDR2 SASEGT. V shed 2 bases, J shed 4 bases, and the junction held 4 bases outside the gene matches. CDR3 in amino acids: CASSEPGGIYNEQFF. For the CDR3, the DNA is TGTGCCAGCAGTGAACCGGGGGGGATTTACAATGAGCAGTTCTTC.

This chain links TRBV2 with TRBJ2-7; D may be TRBD2 (7 bases). Germline loops: CDR1 SNHLY, CDR2 FYNNEI. V lost 3 bases, J lost 3 bases, and 15 bases lay in between. This CDR3 has 15 residues. The CDR3 region is CASSDGRGPIYEQYF. The CDR3 region has the DNA TGTGCCAGCAGTGACGGGCGGGGGCCTATCTACGAGCAGTACTTC.

The chain has TRBV5-1 and TRBJ1-1; tentatively, D is TRBD1 (5 bases). This CDR3 region has 13 residues. V was clipped by 3 bases and J by 5 bases, with 11 bases between them. Germline CDR1 reads SGHRS; CDR2 reads YFSETQ. CDR3 coding DNA: TGCGCCAGCAGCTACTCCCAGGGAACTGAAGCTTTCTTT. It translates to CASSYSQGTEAFF. Filled out from reference TRBV5-1 and TRBJ1-1, the complete variable domain reads KAGVTQTPRYLIKTRGQQVTLSCSPISGHRSVSWYQQTPGQGLQFLFEYFSETQRNKGNFPGRFSGRQFSNSRSEMNVSTLELGDSALYLCASSYSQGTEAFFGQGTRLTVV.

V and J are TRBV11-2 and TRBJ2-7, with 11 bases that match TRBD2. The V gene's germline CDR1 is SGHAT and CDR2 FQNNGV. CDR3 length: 16 residues. The V gene end was trimmed by 3 bases and the J gene end by 2 bases; junction bases not matched to a gene: 6. In DNA, the CDR3 is TGTGCCAGCAGCTTCTGGGCTAGCGGGGGGACCTACGAGCAGTACTTC. It translates to CASSFWASGGTYEQYF.

CDR3 protein: CASSQDAGADTEAFF. The CDR3 bases are TGCGCCAGCAGCCAAGATGCGGGGGCTGACACTGAAGCTTTCTTT. The rearrangement joins TRBV4-3 to TRBJ1-1; D perhaps matches TRBD1 (6 bases). Germline CDR1 is LGHNA and CDR2 is YSLEER. The V and J ends lost 0 bases and 3 bases respectively, with 11 bases between them. This CDR3 region has 15 residues.

The chain couples TRBV6-1 to TRBJ2-5; possible D gene TRBD2, 5 bases. This CDR3 is built from 14 residues. The V gene lost 10 bases and the J gene lost 5 bases, with 20 bases spanning the gap. Looked up from germline, CDR1 is MNHNS and CDR2 is SASEGT. CDR3 sequence reads: CATPSPGWEETQYF. Written as DNA, the CDR3 is TGTGCCACCCCTTCTCCCGGTTGGGAGGAGACCCAGTACTTC.

On this clone itself: Other nucleotide sequences in the sample specify the same CDR3. This chain uses TRBV27 with TRBJ2-7, with D perhaps given as TRBD1 or TRBD2 (7 bases each). The CDR3 consists of 15 residues. The V gene lost 0 bases and the J gene lost 0 bases, with 9 bases spanning the gap. Germline values: CDR1 MNHEY, CDR2 SMNVEV (reference sequence). The DNA of the CDR3 is TGTGCCAGCAGTTTATCCAGGGGGGGCTCCTACGAGCAGTACTTC. It encodes CASSLSRGGSYEQYF.

J is TRBJ1-1 and V is TRBV10-3; the D is unclear. The CDR3 spans 13 residues. V gave up 3 bases and J gave up 3 bases, with 8 bases separating them. Germline CDR1 and CDR2: ENHRY and SYGVKD. The CDR3 sequence: CAISDLRDTEAFF. The CDR3 coding sequence is TGTGCCATCAGTGATCTAAGGGACACTGAAGCTTTCTTT.

This chain connects TRBV7-6 to TRBJ2-1; 9 bases fit TRBD2. Per the germline V gene, CDR1 is SGHVS and CDR2 is FNYEAQ. The length of the CDR3 is 16 residues. With V trimmed by 2 bases and J by 5 bases, 7 bases remained unmatched. The DNA for the CDR3 is TGTGCCAGCAGCTTACACCTAAGCGGGGGGAACAATGAGCAGTTCTTC. It translates to CASSLHLSGGNNEQFF.

In the case of this clone: A much larger clone is a single base away; this may be a read error. Other DNA sequences of this sample code for an identical CDR3. CDR3 in DNA: TGTGCCAGCAGCTTAGGCACCTACGAGCAGTACTTC. It is translated as CASSLGTYEQYF. The V and J genes are TRBV5-6 and TRBJ2-7; D gene unclear. The V end was cut by 2 bases, the J end by 2 bases, with 5 bases between. Germline CDR1 reads SGHDT; CDR2 reads YYEEEE. The CDR3 is 12 amino acids.

This chain connects TRBV28 to TRBJ2-3; D remains ambiguous. In germline, CDR1 is MDHEN, CDR2 SYDVKM. V lost 3 bases and J lost 0, with 10 bases in between. This CDR3 has 15 amino acids. The CDR3 reads CASSFLGISTDTQYF. The CDR3 coding sequence is TGTGCCAGCAGTTTCTTGGGCATTAGCACAGATACGCAGTATTTT. The whole variable domain, remainder taken from reference TRBV28 and TRBJ2-3, is DVKVTQSSRYLVKRTGEKVFLECVQDMDHENMFWYRQDPGLGLRLIYFSYDVKMKEKGDIPEGYSVSREKKERFSLILESASTNQTSMYLCASSFLGISTDTQYFGPGTRLTVL.

The chain couples TRBV27 to TRBJ1-4; 8 nucleotides agree with TRBD1. The CDR3 is 17 amino acids. V shed 5 bases, J shed 0 bases, and the junction held 8 bases outside the gene matches. The germline V gene has CDR1 MNHEY and CDR2 SMNVEV (reference sequence). In nucleotides, the CDR3 is TGTGCCAGCAGTCAGCAGGGGGCGGGGGCAACTAATGAAAAACTGTTTTTT. Its protein is CASSQQGAGATNEKLFF. Full variable domain (remainder filled in from reference TRBV27 and TRBJ1-4): EAQVTQNPRYLITVTGKKLTVTCSQNMNHEYMSWYRQDPGLGLRQIYYSMNVEVTDKGDVPEGYKVSRKEKRNFPLILESPSPNQTSLYFCASSQQGAGATNEKLFFGSGTQLSVL.